This entry lists 27 T cell receptor beta chains sequenced from one sample in a study of cytomegalovirus exposure and HLA in healthy donors. Primers: 60 Vbeta forward and 13 Jbeta reverse. Only in-frame clones appear in the TCRdb table, and some are missing; sequencing was by immunoSEQ multiplex PCR. The sample consists of around 200,000 clones, 75% to 90% of them appearing once. The source material was PBMCs. These receptors were taken from a boy aged 5 to 17 in good health and CMV-seronegative.

V is TRBV5-4 and J is TRBJ1-3; 7 positions match TRBD1. Germline V lookup: CDR1 SGHNT, CDR2 YYREEE (reference sequence). J lost 4 bases, V lost 0 bases, and 7 bases had no gene match. The CDR3 has 16 amino acids. The CDR3 nucleotides are TGTGCCAGCAGCTTGGAGACAGGGCTTTTGGGAAACACCATATATTTT. Translating gives CASSLETGLLGNTIYF.

The chain employs TRBV4-1 and TRBJ1-5; D ambiguous. CDR3 size: 17 residues. Germline V CDR1 and CDR2: MGHRA, YSYEKL. Deletions cut 3 bases from V and 3 bases from J, with 18 bases between. The CDR3 coding sequence is TGCGCCAGCAGCCAGTACCCAGGAGGGCAGAACAATCAGCCCCAGCATTTT. Encoded protein: CASSQYPGGQNNQPQHF.

To note about this clone: Other DNA sequences within the sample encode an identical CDR3. The chain couples TRBV11-3 to TRBJ1-1; 7 bases map to TRBD1. CDR3 length equals 15 residues. Germline V CDR1 and CDR2: SGHNT, YENEEA. The V and J ends lost 2 bases and 3 bases, in that order; junction bases with no gene match: 6. This CDR3 reads CASSLRQGKDTEAFF. The CDR3 DNA reads TGTGCCAGCAGCTTACGACAGGGTAAGGACACTGAAGCTTTCTTT.

The J gene is TRBJ1-1, the V gene TRBV7-6; no reliable D call. V lost 1 base and J lost 1, with 7 bases in between. CDR3 length equals 14 residues. CDR1 and CDR2 (germline): SGHVS, FNYEAQ. The CDR3 sequence: CASSLGPGNTEAFF. CDR3 nucleotide sequence: TGTGCCAGCAGCTTAGGTCCCGGGAACACTGAAGCTTTCTTT.

The chain uses TRBV5-4 and TRBJ2-7, with 10 bases matching TRBD2. This CDR3 is 15 amino acids long. The J segment lost 3 bases and the V segment lost 0 bases, leaving 3 bases of the junction unmatched. The germline gives CDR1 SGHNT, CDR2 YYREEE (reference sequence). This CDR3 reads CASSLDPSGSYEQYF. CDR3 nucleotides: TGTGCCAGCAGCTTGGATCCTAGCGGGAGCTACGAGCAGTACTTC.

This clone was seen more than once but under ten times. The chain combines TRBV6-1 with TRBJ1-2; D might be TRBD1 (5 bases). Germline values: CDR1 MNHNS, CDR2 SASEGT. This CDR3 spans 15 amino acids. Trimming removed 3 bases at V and 2 bases at J, with 13 bases between. The CDR3 protein is CASSDQGLINYGYTF. Here the CDR3 DNA reads TGTGCCAGCAGTGATCAGGGACTTATAAACTATGGCTACACCTTC.

This clone was seen only once. J is TRBJ1-4 and V is TRBV7-2; D unclear. Germline lookup yields CDR1 SGHTA and CDR2 FQGNSA. V dropped 1 base and J dropped 4 bases, with 13 bases sitting between them. This CDR3 region has 16 residues. In nucleotides, the CDR3 is TGTGCCAGCAGCTTAGTGTCCGTGGGAGTTAATGAAAAACTGTTTTTT. This codes for CASSLVSVGVNEKLFF.

Concerning this clone itself: Other DNA sequences in the same sample also yield this CDR3. This chain uses TRBV4-1 with TRBJ2-5, with 12 bases aligning to TRBD2. The CDR3 has 16 amino acids. Germline loops: CDR1 MGHRA, CDR2 YSYEKL. V was pared by 6 bases and J by 7 bases, with 12 bases of the junction left unmatched. For the CDR3, the DNA is TGCGCCAGCAGTCCCCGGACTAGCGGGAACCCTCTGACCCAGTACTTC. Translation gives CASSPRTSGNPLTQYF.

This chain connects TRBV5-4 to TRBJ1-2; 7 nucleotides agree with TRBD1. The V segment lost 7 bases and the J segment 5 bases; nucleotides outside the gene matches: 5. Germline V gene data show CDR1 as SGHNT and CDR2 as YYREEE (reference sequence). The CDR3 length is 12 residues. CDR3 DNA sequence: TGTGCCAGCTTCGGGACAGAATATGGCTACACCTTC. Its protein is CASFGTEYGYTF.

The sample holds a few counts of this clone. The CDR3 DNA follows: TGTGCCAGCAGTGAGGGTAGCGGGGGTTTAAATGAGCAGTTCTTC. Its protein product is CASSEGSGGLNEQFF. This chain uses TRBV6-4 with TRBJ2-1, with 9 bases lining up with TRBD2. V was pared by 3 bases and J by 7 bases, with 7 bases of the junction left unmatched. CDR1 and CDR2 (germline): MRHNA, SNTAGT. The CDR3 loop spans 15 amino acids.

In DNA, the CDR3 is TGTGCCTGGACTATGTCCCGGAGCTTCTCTGGAAACACCATATATTTT. It is translated as CAWTMSRSFSGNTIYF. The chain employs TRBV30 and TRBJ1-3, with no clear D. From germline, CDR1 is GTSNPN and CDR2 SVGIG (reference sequence). The CDR3 contains 16 residues. Between the trimmed V and J ends, which lost 4 bases and 0 bases, there was a span of 16 bases. Based on the CDR3 plus reference TRBV30 and TRBJ1-3, the full variable domain is SQTIHQWPATLVQPVGSPLSLECTVEGTSNPNLYWYRQAAGRGLQLLFYSVGIGQISSEVPQNLSASRPQDRQFILSSKKLLLSDSGFYLCAWTMSRSFSGNTIYFGEGSWLTVV.

The rearrangement joins TRBV11-1 to TRBJ2-5; TRBD2 agrees at 12 bases. The germline V gene encodes CDR1 SGHAT and CDR2 FQDESV (reference sequence). The CDR3 contains 16 residues. Trimming removed 5 bases from V and 9 bases from J; junction bases left unmatched: 13. The CDR3 DNA is TGTGCCAGCAGCCTTGGACTAGCGGGGTTAAAACAGGCCCAGTACTTC. Translating it yields CASSLGLAGLKQAQYF.

The genes are TRBV6-5 and TRBJ1-2, with TRBD1 as a possible D gene (6 bases). The CDR3 consists of 11 residues. CDR1 MNHEY and CDR2 SVGAGI come from the germline V gene. The V end was cut by 5 bases, the J end by 7 bases, with 8 bases between. The CDR3 nucleotides read TGTGCCAGCAGTAACAGGGTTGGCTACACCTTC. Translating gives CASSNRVGYTF.

The chain employs TRBV19 and TRBJ1-2; D is unclear. Germline V gene data show CDR1 as LNHDA and CDR2 as SQIVND (reference sequence). Trimming stripped 5 bases from V and 4 bases from J, with 11 bases between. The CDR3 spans 13 residues. CDR3 sequence reads: CASSVDWIYGYTF. The CDR3 nucleotides read TGTGCCAGTAGTGTCGACTGGATCTATGGCTACACCTTC.

This chain links TRBV7-9 with TRBJ1-1; the D is unclear. CDR1 SEHNR and CDR2 FQNEAQ come from the germline V gene (reference sequence). V lost 5 bases to trimming and J lost 8 bases, with 12 bases between them. This CDR3 spans 12 amino acids. CDR3 nucleotide sequence: TGTGCCAGCAGCGTGACGAGGGTAGAAGCTTTCTTT. This gives the protein CASSVTRVEAFF.

This clone occurred a few times. CDR3: CASSGGQNTEAFF. CDR3 bases: TGTGCCAGCAGCGGGGGCCAGAACACTGAAGCTTTCTTT. This chain uses TRBV9 with TRBJ1-1; the D gene is possibly TRBD1 (5 bases). The V end lost 3 bases, the J end lost 1 base, and 7 bases lay between the germline ends. The CDR3 has 13 residues. Germline V gives CDR1 SGDLS, CDR2 YYNGEE.

This chain uses TRBV13 with TRBJ2-7, with no clear D. V gave up 0 bases and J gave up 5 bases, with 5 bases separating them. The CDR3 totals 12 residues. CDR1 PRHDT and CDR2 FYEKMQ come from the germline V gene (reference sequence). The CDR3 is CASSLGGHEQYF. The CDR3 DNA follows: TGTGCCAGCAGCTTAGGCGGTCACGAGCAGTACTTC.

This chain uses TRBV27 with TRBJ1-1; a weak D match, TRBD1 (6 bases). V shed 2 bases and J shed 5 bases, with 15 bases lying between them. The CDR3 length is 15 residues. Germline loops: CDR1 MNHEY, CDR2 SMNVEV (reference sequence). CDR3 sequence: CASSLVQGLSTEAFF. The DNA for the CDR3 is TGTGCCAGCAGTTTAGTTCAGGGGCTGAGTACTGAAGCTTTCTTT.

The chain recombines TRBV10-3 with TRBJ1-1, with 8 bases that match TRBD1. The germline CDR1 and CDR2 sequences are ENHRY and SYGVKD. The CDR3 runs to 15 residues. Unmatched junction bases numbered 12, after V lost 3 bases and J lost 9 bases. DNA of the CDR3: TGTGCCATCAGTGACTCAGGGGGCCTCCCCACCAAAGCTTTCTTT. As protein: CAISDSGGLPTKAFF.

This chain links TRBV9 with TRBJ1-2; 7 positions match TRBD1. V lost 3 bases and J lost 4; bases outside the gene matches: 6. Germline values: CDR1 SGDLS, CDR2 YYNGEE. CDR3 size: 14 residues. CDR3 coding DNA: TGTGCCAGCAGCGACGGGACAGTTGGCTATGGCTACACCTTC. It specifies CASSDGTVGYGYTF.

There are a few counts of this clone. The CDR3 here is CASSSAGTGSGYGYTF. The CDR3 region has the DNA TGTGCCAGCAGCTCCGCCGGGACAGGGTCGGGCTATGGCTACACCTTC. This rearrangement joins TRBV7-9 to TRBJ1-2; 9 bases align to TRBD1. Germline loops: CDR1 SEHNR, CDR2 FQNEAQ (reference sequence). The ends lost 4 bases at V and 4 bases at J; junction bases unmatched: 10. The CDR3 has 16 residues. Looking up the rest from reference TRBV7-9 and TRBJ1-2 gives the full variable domain: DTGVSQNPRHKITKRGQNVTFRCDPISEHNRLYWYRQTLGQGPEFLTYFQNEAQLEKSRLLSDRFSAERPKGSFSTLEIQRTEQGDSAMYLCASSSAGTGSGYGYTFGSGTRLTVV.

This sequence joins TRBV5-5 and TRBJ1-3; D is undetermined. CDR3 length: 17 amino acids. The germline CDR1 and CDR2 sequences are SGHKS and YYEKEE (reference sequence). Deletions cut 0 bases from V and 2 bases from J, with 15 bases between. CDR3 DNA: TGTGCCAGCAGCTTGGTAATCAGTGCGGGGACTGGAAACACCATATATTTT. Translated: CASSLVISAGTGNTIYF.

V is TRBV27 and J is TRBJ1-1; 7 nucleotides align to TRBD1. Losses at the gene ends were 5 bases for V and 1 base for J; bases not matched to a gene: 4. CDR1 and CDR2 from the germline V gene are MNHEY and SMNVEV (reference sequence). The CDR3 sequence is 14 residues long. The DNA of the CDR3 is TGTGCCAGCAGTGCTTACAGGGGGAACACTGAAGCTTTCTTT. This sequence encodes CASSAYRGNTEAFF.

The chain couples TRBV7-8 to TRBJ2-3, with 7 positions matching TRBD1. Trimming at V came to 5 bases and at J to 2 bases, leaving 10 bases not matched to a gene. The CDR3 is 16 residues long. Germline loops: CDR1 SGHVS, CDR2 FQNEAQ. The CDR3 sequence: CASSALRDRATDTQYF. The DNA of the CDR3 is TGTGCCAGCAGCGCTCTCCGGGACAGAGCCACAGATACGCAGTATTTT. The whole variable domain, remainder taken from reference TRBV7-8 and TRBJ2-3, is GAGVSQSPRYKVAKRGQDVALRCDPISGHVSLFWYQQALGQGPEFLTYFQNEAQLDKSGLPSDRFFAERPEGSVSTLKIQRTQQEDSAVYLCASSALRDRATDTQYFGPGTRLTVL.

The genes are TRBV12-5 and TRBJ1-3; no clear D. The V gene's germline CDR1 is LGHNT and CDR2 FRNRAP. The CDR3 is made up of 15 amino acids. Trimming took off 0 bases at V and 4 bases at J, with 10 bases between the two ends. The CDR3 is CASGLVTGIGNTIYF. The CDR3 nucleotides read TGTGCTAGTGGTTTGGTAACGGGGATCGGAAACACCATATATTTT.

The V gene is TRBV5-1, the J gene TRBJ1-1, with 9 bases matching TRBD1. V gave up 4 bases and J gave up 5 bases; unmatched junction bases: 15. The germline gives CDR1 SGHRS, CDR2 YFSETQ. CDR3 length equals 17 residues. The CDR3 DNA reads as TGCGCCAGCAGCCCGCCCCGGGACAGGGCGTTAGGGACTGAAGCTTTCTTT. It is translated as CASSPPRDRALGTEAFF.

The chain links TRBV6-1 to TRBJ2-5, with unresolved D. Germline V gives CDR1 MNHNS, CDR2 SASEGT. V dropped 7 bases and J dropped 5 bases, with 17 bases sitting between them. The CDR3 sequence is 14 residues long. The CDR3 region has the DNA TGTGCCAGCATTAACAACATTTACCTGGAGACCCAGTACTTC. As protein: CASINNIYLETQYF.